The TCR beta chain described here comes from a study of blood T cell repertoires in COVID-19. For the study at large: PBMCs, B-cell-depleted T cells, or T cells provided the cDNA or gDNA that made up the material.

The protocol was immunoSEQ multiplex PCR, while the TCRdb copy is restricted to in-frame clones and leaves out a portion. This sample has roughly 200,000 clones, with roughly 82% found just once. V dropped 2 bases and J dropped 0; count of bases not matched to a gene: 9. The germline V gene has CDR1 GTSNPN and CDR2 SVGIG (reference sequence). CDR3 length equals 17 residues. At least ten counts were recorded for this clone. This receptor was taken from a woman in her sixties with COVID-19, enrolled during active disease. The specimen was peripheral blood. The gene calls are TRBV30 and TRBJ1-3, with 8 bases that match TRBD1. CDR3 sequence reads: CAWSPLTGDFSGNTIYF. DNA for the CDR3: TGTGCCTGGAGTCCCCTGACAGGGGATTTCTCTGGAAACACCATATATTTT.